The rows below give T cell receptor beta chains drawn from one sample of a study of PD-1 blockade in classical Hodgkin lymphoma. Libraries were prepared by immunoSEQ multiplex PCR; TCRdb keeps only in-frame clonotypes and omits some of them. Among around 16,000 clones listed, roughly 84% were seen once. Sample: CD4+ T cells from blood. The receptors come from a human donor with classical Hodgkin lymphoma. The CDR3 runs from the conserved cysteine through the conserved F or W. The D gene is left open where the match is weak. Clone size is not always given. Where it is, it says once, few, many or a class for expanded clones.

D gene	clone size	J gene	V gene	CDR3 length	CDR3 DNA	CDR3 protein
.	.	TRBJ2-1	TRBV5-8	14	TGTGCCAGCAGCTTGGAGCCTAGTCGAGGTGAGCAGTTCTTC	CASSLEPSRGEQFF
.	.	TRBJ2-7	TRBV5-5	16	TGTGCCAGCAGCTTGGGGCACCGGGACCTGAAAAGCGAGCAGTACTTC	CASSLGHRDLKSEQYF
TRBD2	.	TRBJ2-1	TRBV19	15	TGTGCCAGTAGCTTGACTAGCGGAGGCTACAATGAGCAGTTCTTC	CASSLTSGGYNEQFF
.	.	TRBJ2-7	TRBV14	15	TGTGCCAGCAGCCAAGATCGAATACGGACCTACGAGCAGTACTTC	CASSQDRIRTYEQYF
.	.	TRBJ2-7	TRBV6-6	12	TGTGCCAGCAGTCGCACAGGGTTCGAGCAGTACTTC	CASSRTGFEQYF
TRBD2	.	TRBJ2-1	TRBV6-4	16	TGTGCCAGCAGTGACGTGGGCGGGAGAGGGGTGAATGAGCAGTTCTTC	CASSDVGGRGVNEQFF
.	.	TRBJ1-5	TRBV14	18	TGTGCCAGCAGCCAAGTTCTGACAGGAAAACTAGGCAATCAGCCCCAGCATTTT	CASSQVLTGKLGNQPQHF
.	.	TRBJ2-7	TRBV9	15	TGTGCCAGCAGCATAGGTGCCAGGGGAGTCTACGAGCAGTACTTC	CASSIGARGVYEQYF
.	.	TRBJ1-1	TRBV2	14	TGTGCCAGCAGTGCTGACAGGTCATTGTCTGAAGCTTTCTTT	CASSADRSLSEAFF
.	.	TRBJ2-5	TRBV20-1	10	TGCAGTGCTAGTAGCTGGACCCAGTACTTC	CSASSWTQYF
TRBD1	once	TRBJ2-1	TRBV7-8	16	TGTGCCAGCAGCCCTAAGCAGGGGGCAGTTATCAATGAGCAGTTCTTC	CASSPKQGAVINEQFF
.	.	TRBJ1-3	TRBV7-2	16	TGTGCCAGCAGCTTAATAGGGGCCCTCTCTGGAAACACCATATATTTT	CASSLIGALSGNTIYF
TRBD2	.	TRBJ2-4	TRBV7-2	14	TGTGCCAGCAGCTTAAGCGGGAGTAGGGACATTCAGTACTTC	CASSLSGSRDIQYF
.	.	TRBJ2-6	TRBV28	12	TGTGCCAGCAGTTCTGGGGCCAACGTCCTGACTTTC	CASSSGANVLTF
.	.	TRBJ2-2	TRBV25-1	13	TGTGCCAGCAGCTTTAAGAACACCGGGGAGCTGTTTTTT	CASSFKNTGELFF
.	.	TRBJ2-2	TRBV28	14	TGTGCCAGCAGTTTTAGGGGGAACACCGGGGAGCTGTTTTTT	CASSFRGNTGELFF
TRBD1	.	TRBJ2-7	TRBV28	13	TGTGCCAGCACCCCAGGGGGCGGCTACGAGCAGTACTTC	CASTPGGGYEQYF
TRBD1	few	TRBJ2-7	TRBV30	15	TGTGCCTGGAGTGCCCCGGACAGGGGCGGTTACGAGCAGTACTTC	CAWSAPDRGGYEQYF
TRBD1	once	TRBJ1-3	TRBV6-1	16	TGTGCCAGCAGTGACGTCGGACAGGGTCTCGGAAACACCATATATTTT	CASSDVGQGLGNTIYF
TRBD2	.	TRBJ2-3	TRBV7-2	17	TGTGCCAGCAGCTTGGATAGACTAGCGGGAGCCCCAGATACGCAGTATTTT	CASSLDRLAGAPDTQYF
TRBD1	.	TRBJ1-6	TRBV28	13	TGTGCCAGCACTGGACAGGGCTTCGCACCCCTCCACTTT	CASTGQGFAPLHF
.	.	TRBJ2-1	TRBV6-6	12	TGTGCCAGCTGCGGGCACAACAATGAGCAGTTCTTC	CASCGHNNEQFF
.	.	TRBJ1-2	TRBV9	13	TGTGCCAGCAGCGTAGTGGGTCCCTATGGCTACACCTTC	CASSVVGPYGYTF
.	.	TRBJ2-1	TRBV7-2	15	TGTGCCAGCAGGCCGATGGGGGCCGCCCACAATGAGCAGTTCTTC	CASRPMGAAHNEQFF
TRBD1	.	TRBJ1-4	TRBV2	14	TGTGCCAGCAGGAGACAGGGAACTAATGAAAAACTGTTTTTT	CASRRQGTNEKLFF
TRBD2	.	TRBJ2-5	TRBV28	15	TGTGCCAGCAGTAGCGTCCCCAGCGGGAGTTTGACCCAGTACTTC	CASSSVPSGSLTQYF
.	once	TRBJ2-1	TRBV7-3	15	TGTGCCAGCAGCTCGGGACGGAGCTCCTACAATGAGCAGTTCTTC	CASSSGRSSYNEQFF
.	.	TRBJ2-5	TRBV19	12	TGTGCCAGTAGTATCGGTTTGGAGACCCAGTACTTC	CASSIGLETQYF
TRBD1	.	TRBJ2-1	TRBV6-6	14	TGTGCCAGCAGACCTCCGGGACAGGGGAATGAGCAGTTCTTC	CASRPPGQGNEQFF
.	.	TRBJ2-1	TRBV14	14	TGTGCCAGCAGCCCGAGACAGAGATCCAATGAGCAGTTCTTC	CASSPRQRSNEQFF
TRBD1	.	TRBJ1-1	TRBV7-2	15	TGTGCCAGCAGCCCCGACCCGGACAGGCGAACCGAAGCTTTCTTT	CASSPDPDRRTEAFF
.	.	TRBJ1-3	TRBV30	18	TGTGCCTGGCCCTGGAGGGTTCACCCAACGATCTCTGGAAACACCATATATTTT	CAWPWRVHPTISGNTIYF
.	once	TRBJ1-6	TRBV2	15	TGTGCCAGCAGTGAATTCGGGGGGCGGAATTCACCCCTCCACTTT	CASSEFGGRNSPLHF
.	.	TRBJ1-5	TRBV4-3	17	TGCGCCAGCAGCCAAGATGCGGCGGGGGGCGGCAGACAGCCCCAGCATTTT	CASSQDAAGGGRQPQHF
.	.	TRBJ2-5	TRBV7-2	13	TGTGCCAGCAGCTTAACCCCGACCGAGACCCAGTACTTC	CASSLTPTETQYF
TRBD2	.	TRBJ2-1	TRBV30	15	TGTGCCTGGGTCGCTACTAGCGGGAGAGGGGGTGAGCAGTTCTTC	CAWVATSGRGGEQFF
TRBD1	.	TRBJ1-5	TRBV6-1	13	TGTGCCAGCAGTCCCAGGGGGGAACAGCCCCAGCATTTT	CASSPRGEQPQHF
.	.	TRBJ2-2	TRBV5-1	14	TGCGCCAGCAGCTTATGGGGTACCACCGGGGAGCTGTTTTTT	CASSLWGTTGELFF
.	.	TRBJ2-6	TRBV19	17	TGTGCCAGTAGTGTCGATTACACAGGGATGGGGGCCAACGTCCTGACTTTC	CASSVDYTGMGANVLTF